These 4 T cell receptor beta chains were all obtained from the same sample, sequenced in a study of blood T cell repertoires in COVID-19. Sequencing was performed with immunoSEQ multiplex PCR; in TCRdb, only in-frame clones are kept and a portion is missing. The sample records just under 60,000 clones, almost 80% being singletons. The sequencing sample was made of peripheral blood. The receptors originated from a man older than 75 with acute or convalescent COVID-19.

The chain has TRBV12-5 and TRBJ2-7, with D possibly matching TRBD1 (6 bases). CDR1 and CDR2 (germline): LGHNT, FRNRAP. V gave up 6 bases and J gave up 0 bases, with 12 bases separating them. CDR3 length equals 14 residues. CDR3 sequence: CASGSGTYSYEQYF. In DNA, the CDR3 is TGTGCTAGTGGCTCCGGGACATACTCCTACGAGCAGTACTTC. Based on the CDR3 plus reference TRBV12-5 and TRBJ2-7, the full variable domain is DARVTQTPRHKVTEMGQEVTMRCQPILGHNTVFWYRQTMMQGLELLAYFRNRAPLDDSGMPKDRFSAEMPDATLATLKIQPSEPRDSAVYFCASGSGTYSYEQYFGPGTRLTVT.

The V and J genes are TRBV2 and TRBJ1-5, with unresolved D. Germline-derived CDR1 and CDR2 are SNHLY and FYNNEI. Deletions cut 5 bases from V and 6 bases from J, with 11 bases between. The CDR3 runs 13 residues. CDR3: CASSFSFLQPQHF. DNA of the CDR3: TGTGCCAGCAGTTTCTCGTTTCTTCAGCCCCAGCATTTT.

The chain has TRBV6-5 and TRBJ2-4; D remains ambiguous. Germline V CDR1 and CDR2: MNHEY, SVGAGI. This CDR3 is 14 amino acids long. Trimming cost V 5 bases and J 7 bases, with 15 bases left between them. CDR3 sequence (DNA): TGTGCCAGCAGTCCATCTACCCTTACGAACATTCAGTACTTC. This gives the protein CASSPSTLTNIQYF.

The chain links TRBV19 to TRBJ1-1; unclear D gene. The V end lost 7 bases, the J end lost 1 base, and 16 bases lay between the germline ends. Germline V lookup: CDR1 LNHDA, CDR2 SQIVND (reference sequence). The length of the CDR3 is 15 residues. The CDR3 DNA sequence: TGTGCCAGTACCAATGACATGGAAAGGAACACTGAAGCTTTCTTT. Translating it yields CASTNDMERNTEAFF.